This TCR beta chain comes out of a study of cytomegalovirus exposure and HLA in healthy donors. The PCR used 60 Vbeta and 13 Jbeta primers. Profiling relied on immunoSEQ multiplex PCR, and the TCRdb table lists in-frame clones only, not all of them. In the table there are some 150,000 clones, roughly 80% of which are singletons. Germline values: CDR1 LNHDA, CDR2 SQIVND (reference sequence). The CDR3 sequence is 15 residues long. With V trimmed by 5 bases and J by 2 bases, 4 bases remained unmatched. The sequenced material came from PBMCs. The TCR was taken from a man aged 25-40 years in good health and CMV-seronegative. V is TRBV19 and J is TRBJ2-2; TRBD2 matches at 8 bases. CDR3 DNA sequence: TGTGCCAGTAGTGCTATAGCGGGAAACACCGGGGAGCTGTTTTTT. Its protein is CASSAIAGNTGELFF.